This T cell receptor (beta chain) was obtained from a study of technical replicates of blood from several donors. Germline trimming cut 4 bases from V and 8 bases from J; bases unmatched to any gene: 7. Germline values: CDR1 PRHDT, CDR2 FYEKMQ (reference sequence). The CDR3 consists of 14 residues. Only in-frame clones appear in the TCRdb table, and some are missing; sequencing was by immunoSEQ multiplex PCR. The sample has more than 65,000 clones; roughly 94% are singletons. V and J are TRBV13 and TRBJ1-4; TRBD1 agrees at 7 bases. The clonotype originates from a human donor in good health. Specimen: T cells isolated from PBMCs. In nucleotides, the CDR3 is TGTGCCAGCAGCTCGACCCGACAGGGAGAAAAACTGTTTTTT. Protein: CASSSTRQGEKLFF.